Listed below are T cell receptor beta chains from one sample, sequenced in a study of T cell responses to AZD1222 COVID-19 vaccine. Clones were sequenced by immunoSEQ multiplex PCR, and TCRdb holds only the in-frame ones, with some missing. In the table there are about 150,000 clones, around 90% of which are singletons. Sample: peripheral blood, taken 28 days after the second AZD1222 dose. These receptor sequences come from an adult who received the AZD1222 COVID-19 vaccine. Both conserved end residues are part of each CDR3. Fields, in order: clone size, V gene, D gene, J gene, CDR3 DNA, CDR3 protein. A D gene is named only where the DNA matches it firmly. Clone size is given for some rows only: seen once, a few or many times, or a class if the clone is expanded.

NA,TRBV7-9,NA,TRBJ1-2,TGTGCCAGCAGCCCCCAAGGGAAAGGCTACACCTTC,CASSPQGKGYTF
once,TRBV7-9,TRBD1,TRBJ1-4,TGTGCCAGCAGCAGCTCAGGGGGCAGGGGTGAAAAACTGTTTTTT,CASSSSGGRGEKLFF
NA,TRBV28,NA,TRBJ1-2,TGTGCCAGCAGTTTGATTACAACCTATGGCTACACCTTC,CASSLITTYGYTF
once,TRBV6-4,TRBD2,TRBJ2-3,TGTGCCAGCAGTGACGGGACTACGAGGGCAGATACGCAGTATTTT,CASSDGTTRADTQYF
NA,TRBV7-9,NA,TRBJ2-1,TGTGCCAGCACCAGCGTAGCGGATTTCTACAATGAGCAGTTCTTC,CASTSVADFYNEQFF
once,TRBV5-8,TRBD1,TRBJ2-7,TGTGCCAGCACCTCTTCCCTTAACAGGGGATTCAACGAGCAGTACTTC,CASTSSLNRGFNEQYF
NA,TRBV5-5,NA,TRBJ2-7,TGTGCCAGCAGCCTCCATTCGGACGGAATCTCCTACGAGCAGTACTTC,CASSLHSDGISYEQYF
NA,TRBV30,NA,TRBJ2-3,TGTGCCTGGAGTGCTCAGCTATACACAGATACGCAGTATTTT,CAWSAQLYTDTQYF
NA,TRBV12-5,NA,TRBJ1-1,TGTGCTAGTGGTTTGTCGTCGGGGATCACTGAAGCTTTCTTT,CASGLSSGITEAFF
NA,TRBV5-8,TRBD1,TRBJ1-1,TGTGCCAGCAGCAGGGGACAGGGGATCTTAGAAGCTTTCTTT,CASSRGQGILEAFF
NA,TRBV14,NA,TRBJ1-2,TGTGCCAGCAGCCGAAACCTAGGAGCTAACTATGGCTACACCTTC,CASSRNLGANYGYTF
NA,TRBV19,NA,TRBJ1-2,TGTGCCAGTAGTCAGGGCTCTAACTATGGCTACACCTTC,CASSQGSNYGYTF
NA,TRBV11-2,TRBD2,TRBJ2-7,TGTGCCAGCGGACCTACTAGCGGTCCTTTCTACGAGCAGTACTTC,CASGPTSGPFYEQYF
NA,TRBV2,NA,TRBJ2-5,TGTGCCAGCAGGAGGACTTCACAAGAGACCCAGTACTTC,CASRRTSQETQYF
NA,TRBV5-1,NA,TRBJ2-7,TGCGCCAGCAGCCAAACTAACTACGAGCAGTACTTC,CASSQTNYEQYF
once,TRBV7-9,NA,TRBJ2-1,TGTGCCAGCAGCCCCCTCGTCTCCTACAATGAGCAGTTCTTC,CASSPLVSYNEQFF
NA,TRBV3-1/TRBV3-2,TRBD1,TRBJ1-5,TGTGCCAGCAGCCCGGACAGGGGCAGGGGGCCCCAGCATTTT,CASSPDRGRGPQHF
NA,TRBV4-1,TRBD2,TRBJ2-7,TGCGCCAGCAGCCTTACGGCGGGAGAACCCTACGAGCAGTACTTC,CASSLTAGEPYEQYF
NA,TRBV12-3/TRBV12-4,NA,TRBJ1-4,TGTGCCAGCAGTTTGGGACTTATTGAAAAACTGTTTTTT,CASSLGLIEKLFF
NA,TRBV7-9,TRBD1,TRBJ1-4,TGTGCCAGCAGCTCGACAGGGGCTAATGAAAAACTGTTTTTT,CASSSTGANEKLFF
NA,TRBV6-1,NA,TRBJ1-1,TGTGCCAGCAGTGAAGATTGGGTGCGGTACACTGAAGCTTTCTTT,CASSEDWVRYTEAFF
NA,TRBV2,NA,TRBJ1-1,TGTGCCAGCAGAGGGGAGGACGGTTGGGAAGCTTTCTTT,CASRGEDGWEAFF
once,TRBV5-4,TRBD2,TRBJ2-1,TGTGCCAGCAGCTTGGGACTAGCGGGAGCTTCTGAGCAGTTCTTC,CASSLGLAGASEQFF
NA,TRBV3-1/TRBV3-2,TRBD1,TRBJ1-4,TGTGCCAGCAGCCAAGATGGAGGGACAGGGGAGGGTGAAAAACTGTTTTTT,CASSQDGGTGEGEKLFF
NA,TRBV30,TRBD1,TRBJ1-2,TGTGCCTGGAGCCACGGGACAGGGGGACACTTTAACTATGGCTACACCTTC,CAWSHGTGGHFNYGYTF
NA,TRBV30,NA,TRBJ1-1,TGTGCCTGGAGTACAGGGAGGCGGCCTGAAGCTTTCTTT,CAWSTGRRPEAFF
NA,TRBV6-5,NA,TRBJ2-2,TGTGCCAGCACCCGGCTCGGGGAGCTGTTTTTT,CASTRLGELFF
NA,TRBV5-6,NA,TRBJ1-2,TGTGCCAGCAGCCGGGACGCTGATTATGGCTACACCTTC,CASSRDADYGYTF
few,TRBV4-2,NA,TRBJ2-5,TGTGCCAGCAGCCGCATCCGGGACGACCAAGAGACCCAGTACTTC,CASSRIRDDQETQYF